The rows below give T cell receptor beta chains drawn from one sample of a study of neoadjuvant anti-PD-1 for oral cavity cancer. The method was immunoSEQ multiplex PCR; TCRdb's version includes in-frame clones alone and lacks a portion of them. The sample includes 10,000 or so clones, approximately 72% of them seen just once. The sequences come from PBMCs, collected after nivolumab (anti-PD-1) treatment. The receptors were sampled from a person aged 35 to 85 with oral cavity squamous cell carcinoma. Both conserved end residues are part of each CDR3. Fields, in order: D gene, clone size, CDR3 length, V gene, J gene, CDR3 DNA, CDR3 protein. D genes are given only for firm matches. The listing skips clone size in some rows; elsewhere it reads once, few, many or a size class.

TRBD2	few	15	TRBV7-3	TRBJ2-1	TGTGCCAGCAGCACTCGACTAGCTCAGTACAATGAGCAGTTCTTC	CASSTRLAQYNEQFF
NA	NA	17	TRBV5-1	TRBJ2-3	TGCGCCAGCAGCTTGGAAGGGTTTTCCCCTAGCACAGATACGCAGTATTTT	CASSLEGFSPSTDTQYF
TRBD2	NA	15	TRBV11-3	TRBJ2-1	TGTGCCAGCAGCGAAGGACTAGCGGGGCGGAATGAGCAGTTCTTC	CASSEGLAGRNEQFF
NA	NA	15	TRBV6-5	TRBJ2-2	TGTGCCAGCAGTTACTCCAGGGTTAGCACCGGGGAGCTGTTTTTT	CASSYSRVSTGELFF
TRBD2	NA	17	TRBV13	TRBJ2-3	TGTGCCAGCAGCATCCGCATTGCGGGAGATGGTACAGATACGCAGTATTTT	CASSIRIAGDGTDTQYF
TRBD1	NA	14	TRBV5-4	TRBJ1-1	TGTGCCAGCACGATGCAGGGGGCGAACACTGAAGCTTTCTTT	CASTMQGANTEAFF
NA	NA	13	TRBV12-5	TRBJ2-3	TGTGCTAGTGGTTTGGCTAGCACAGATACGCAGTATTTT	CASGLASTDTQYF
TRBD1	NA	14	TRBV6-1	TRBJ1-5	TGTGCCAGCAGATCACAGGGGGGGAATCAGCCCCAGCATTTT	CASRSQGGNQPQHF
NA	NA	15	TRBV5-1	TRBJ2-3	TGCGCCAGCAGCTGGGGCGTGACCAGCACAGATACGCAGTATTTT	CASSWGVTSTDTQYF
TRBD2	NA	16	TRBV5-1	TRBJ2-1	TGCGCCAGCAGTTTTAGCGGGATCCTAACCTACAATGAGCAGTTCTTC	CASSFSGILTYNEQFF
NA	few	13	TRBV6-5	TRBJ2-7	TGTGCCAGCAGTTACTCAGATGGCAGCGTGCAGTACTTC	CASSYSDGSVQYF
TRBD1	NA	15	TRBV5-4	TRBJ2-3	TGTGCCAGCAGCCCCGGGGACAGACAGACAGATACGCAGTATTTT	CASSPGDRQTDTQYF
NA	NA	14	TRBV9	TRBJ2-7	TGTGCCAGCAGCGTAGCGACCGGAGGCTACGAGCAGTACTTC	CASSVATGGYEQYF
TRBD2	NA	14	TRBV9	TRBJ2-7	TGTGCCAGCAGCGTAGGACTAGCGGGATACGAGCAGTACTTC	CASSVGLAGYEQYF
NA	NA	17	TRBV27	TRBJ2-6	TGTGCCAGCACTGGTTTAGGACACCTCTCTGGGGCCAACGTCCTGACTTTC	CASTGLGHLSGANVLTF
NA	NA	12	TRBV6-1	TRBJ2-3	TGTGCCAGCAGCGGGCAGGCAGATACGCAGTATTTT	CASSGQADTQYF
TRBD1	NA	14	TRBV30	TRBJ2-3	TGTGCCTGGAGTGACAGGGGGAGCGGAGATACGCAGTATTTT	CAWSDRGSGDTQYF
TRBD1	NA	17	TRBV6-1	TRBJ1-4	TGTGCCAGCAGTGAAGCGCGTACAGGGGGCTTTAATGAAAAACTGTTTTTT	CASSEARTGGFNEKLFF
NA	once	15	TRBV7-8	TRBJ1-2	TGTGCCAGCAGCCCTTTGGGGGGGGGATTTGAGGGCTACACCTTC	CASSPLGGGFEGYTF
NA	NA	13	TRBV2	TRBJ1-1	TGTGCCAGCAGTGCCCGAGGGGGCACTGAAGCTTTCTTT	CASSARGGTEAFF
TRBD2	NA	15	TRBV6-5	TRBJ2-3	TGTGCCAGCAGTTACTCGGGTCTAGCGGGGGGGACGCAGTATTTT	CASSYSGLAGGTQYF
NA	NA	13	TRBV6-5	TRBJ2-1	TGTGCCAGCACCATCGATGGGGGCGATGAGCAGTTCTTC	CASTIDGGDEQFF
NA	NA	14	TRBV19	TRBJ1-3	TGTGCCAGTAGTCGATCCCAGGACGGAAACACCATATATTTT	CASSRSQDGNTIYF
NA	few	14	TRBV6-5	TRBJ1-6	TGTGCCAGCAGGCCCCGGAGGCAGACTCCTCCCCTCCACTTT	CASRPRRQTPPLHF
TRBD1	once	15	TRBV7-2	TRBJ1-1	TGTGCCAGCAGCTTAGCGCCGGGACAGGGAACTGAAGCTTTCTTT	CASSLAPGQGTEAFF
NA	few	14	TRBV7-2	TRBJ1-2	TGTGCCAGCAGCCCTCCTTCCGACCTATGGAGCTACACCTTC	CASSPPSDLWSYTF
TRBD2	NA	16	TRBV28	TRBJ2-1	TGTGCCAGCAACTTACCGGCCCCGGGAGGGAGGAGTGAGCAGTTCTTC	CASNLPAPGGRSEQFF
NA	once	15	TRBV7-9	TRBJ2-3	TGTGCCAGCAGCTTACAAGAGGTGGGGACAGATACGCAGTATTTT	CASSLQEVGTDTQYF
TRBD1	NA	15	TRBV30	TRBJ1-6	TGTGCCTGGATTCACCGGGACAGGGGGTTTTCACCCCTCCACTTT	CAWIHRDRGFSPLHF
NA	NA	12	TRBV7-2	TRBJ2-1	TGTGCCAGCAGCCTGGGTTACAATGAGCAGTTCTTC	CASSLGYNEQFF
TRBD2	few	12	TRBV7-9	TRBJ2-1	TGTGCCAGCAGCTTAGGGGAGGGTGAATGGATCTTC	CASSLGEGEWIF
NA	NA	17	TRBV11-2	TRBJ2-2	TGTGCCAGCAGCCCCCCGAAGGGACACTATTACACCGGGGAGCTGTTTTTT	CASSPPKGHYYTGELFF
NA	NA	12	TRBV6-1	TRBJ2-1	TGTGCCAGCAGTGAACGGCCGGGGGCCTCACTCTTC	CASSERPGASLF
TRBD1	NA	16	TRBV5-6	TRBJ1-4	TGTGCCAGCAGCTTGAAGGGACAGGGTACAAATGAAAAACTGTTTTTT	CASSLKGQGTNEKLFF
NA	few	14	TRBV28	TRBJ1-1	TGTGCCAGCAGTTTAGGGCTGGGGGCCGCTGAAGCTTTCTTT	CASSLGLGAAEAFF
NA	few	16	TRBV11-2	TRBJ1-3	TGTGCCAGCAGTTCGGGACTGGCCGGCTCTGGAAACACCATATATTTT	CASSSGLAGSGNTIYF
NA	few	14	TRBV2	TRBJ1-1	TGTGCCAGCAGGGGGGGGAGTGTCTACACTGAAGCTTTCTTT	CASRGGSVYTEAFF
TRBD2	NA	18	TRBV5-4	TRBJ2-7	TGTGCCAGCAGCTACCCACCGGGACTAGCGGGAGGAGCCTACGAGCAGTACTTC	CASSYPPGLAGGAYEQYF
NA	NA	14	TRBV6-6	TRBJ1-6	TGTGCCAGCACCACTGAGCTGGGGGCTTCACCCCTCCACTTT	CASTTELGASPLHF
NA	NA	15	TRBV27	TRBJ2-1	TGTGCCAGCAGTTTAGATCGGGACTCCTACAATGAGCAGTTCTTC	CASSLDRDSYNEQFF
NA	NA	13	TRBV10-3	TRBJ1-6	TGTGCCATCAGCCCTAGCGATAATTCACCCCTCCACTTT	CAISPSDNSPLHF
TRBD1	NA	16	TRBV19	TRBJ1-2	TGTGCCAGTAGTATGGTAGGACAGGGTGGCGGCTATGGCTACACCTTC	CASSMVGQGGGYGYTF
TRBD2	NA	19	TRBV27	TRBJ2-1	TGTGCCAGCAGTTTATACGGTCCGAGGACTAGCGGGCCTAGCAATGAGCAGTTCTTC	CASSLYGPRTSGPSNEQFF
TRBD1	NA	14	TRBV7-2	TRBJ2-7	TGTGCCAGCAGCCCTACAGGGGGTCCCTACGAGCAGTACTTC	CASSPTGGPYEQYF
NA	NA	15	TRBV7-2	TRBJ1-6	TGTGCCAGCAGCCCCTTAGTGGATAACTATTCACCCCTCCACTTT	CASSPLVDNYSPLHF
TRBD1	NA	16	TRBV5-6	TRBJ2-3	TGTGCCAGCAGTCCCCTGACAGGGACGGCCACAGATACGCAGTATTTT	CASSPLTGTATDTQYF
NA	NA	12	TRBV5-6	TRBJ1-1	TGTGCCAGCAGCTTACCGTCCACTGAAGCTTTCTTT	CASSLPSTEAFF
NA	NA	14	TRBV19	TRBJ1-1	TGTGCCAGTAAGGGCAGAAGCATGAACACTGAAGCTTTCTTT	CASKGRSMNTEAFF
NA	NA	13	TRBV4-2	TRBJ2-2	TGTGCCAGCAGCCACAGGGGCACCGGGGAGCTGTTTTTT	CASSHRGTGELFF